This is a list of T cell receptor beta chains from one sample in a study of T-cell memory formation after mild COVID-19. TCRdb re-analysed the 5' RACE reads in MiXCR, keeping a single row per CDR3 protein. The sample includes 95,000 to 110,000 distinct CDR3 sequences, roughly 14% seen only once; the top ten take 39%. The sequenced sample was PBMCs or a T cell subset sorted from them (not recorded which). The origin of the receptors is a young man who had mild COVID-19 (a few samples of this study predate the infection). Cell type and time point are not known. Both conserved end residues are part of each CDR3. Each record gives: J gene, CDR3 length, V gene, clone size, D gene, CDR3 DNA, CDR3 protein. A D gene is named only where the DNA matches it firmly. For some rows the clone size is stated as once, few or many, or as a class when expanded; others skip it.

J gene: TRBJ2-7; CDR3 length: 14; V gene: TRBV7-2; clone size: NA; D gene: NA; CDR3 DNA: TGTGCCAGCAGCTTCCCAGGGGGGGGCTACGAGCAGTACTTC; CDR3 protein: CASSFPGGGYEQYF
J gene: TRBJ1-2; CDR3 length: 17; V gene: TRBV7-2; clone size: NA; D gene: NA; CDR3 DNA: TGTGCCAGCAGCATAAACCCCCCTGTACAGACGATATATGGCTACACCTTC; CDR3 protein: CASSINPPVQTIYGYTF
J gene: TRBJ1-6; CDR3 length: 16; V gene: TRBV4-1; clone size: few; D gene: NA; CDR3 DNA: TGCGCCAGCAGGATCGCGGGGGCCTCCTATAATTCACCCCTCCACTTT; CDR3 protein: CASRIAGASYNSPLHF
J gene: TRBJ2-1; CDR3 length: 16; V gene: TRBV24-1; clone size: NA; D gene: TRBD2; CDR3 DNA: TGTGCCACCAGTGATCTCGCTAGCGGGTCGGTGAATGAGCAGTTCTTC; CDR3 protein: CATSDLASGSVNEQFF
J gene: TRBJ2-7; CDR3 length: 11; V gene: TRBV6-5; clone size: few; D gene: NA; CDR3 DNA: TGTGCCAGCAGGACCGGGACAAGGGAGTACTTC; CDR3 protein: CASRTGTREYF
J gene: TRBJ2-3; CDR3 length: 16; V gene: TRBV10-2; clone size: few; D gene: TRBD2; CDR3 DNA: TGCGCCAGCAGGGAACTAGCGGGGGATACTACAGATACGCAGTATTTT; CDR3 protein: CASRELAGDTTDTQYF
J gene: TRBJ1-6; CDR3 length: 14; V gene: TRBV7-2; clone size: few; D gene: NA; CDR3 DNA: TGTGCCAGCAGCTTAAATAGGGCTAATTCACCCCTCCACTTT; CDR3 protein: CASSLNRANSPLHF
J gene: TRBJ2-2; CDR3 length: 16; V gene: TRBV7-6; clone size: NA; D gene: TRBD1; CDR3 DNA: TGTGACAGCAGCTTATCAGGGGGTTGGGACACCGGGGAGCTGTTTTTT; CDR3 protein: CDSSLSGGWDTGELFF
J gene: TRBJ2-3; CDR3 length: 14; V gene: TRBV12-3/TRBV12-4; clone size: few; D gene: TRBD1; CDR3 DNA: TGTGCCAGCACGACAGGGGGATTCACAGATACGCAGTATTTT; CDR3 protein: CASTTGGFTDTQYF
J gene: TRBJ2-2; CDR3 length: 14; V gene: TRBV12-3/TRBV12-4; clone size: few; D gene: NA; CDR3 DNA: TGTGCCAGCATCCCCACAGTGAACACCGGGGAGCTGTTTTTT; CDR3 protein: CASIPTVNTGELFF
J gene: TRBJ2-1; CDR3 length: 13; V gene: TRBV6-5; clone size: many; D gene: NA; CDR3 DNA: TGTGCCAGCAGCACAGGGACCATGAATGAGCAGTTCTTC; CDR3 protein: CASSTGTMNEQFF
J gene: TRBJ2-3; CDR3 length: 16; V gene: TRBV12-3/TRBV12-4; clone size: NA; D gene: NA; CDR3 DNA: TGTGCCAGCACCCCCCCTACCAGGCGTTACACAGATACGCAGTATTTT; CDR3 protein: CASTPPTRRYTDTQYF
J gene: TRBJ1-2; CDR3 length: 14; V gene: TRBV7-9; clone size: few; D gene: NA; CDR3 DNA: TGTGCCAGCAGCTTAGAAGAGGTGAACTATGGCTACACCTTC; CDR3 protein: CASSLEEVNYGYTF
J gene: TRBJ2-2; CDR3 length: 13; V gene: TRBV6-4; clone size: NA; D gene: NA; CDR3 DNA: TGTGCCAGCAGTGACCGCAACACCGGGGAGCTGTTTTTT; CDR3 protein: CASSDRNTGELFF
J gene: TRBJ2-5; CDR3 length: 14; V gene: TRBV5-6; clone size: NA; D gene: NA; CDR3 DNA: TGTGCCAGCAGCTTGGAGAGTAACGGAGAGACCCAGTACTTC; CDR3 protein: CASSLESNGETQYF
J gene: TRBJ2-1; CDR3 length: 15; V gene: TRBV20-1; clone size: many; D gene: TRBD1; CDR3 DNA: TGCAGTGCTAGACCGGACAGGGGAACAGGCAATGAGCAGTTCTTC; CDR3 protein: CSARPDRGTGNEQFF
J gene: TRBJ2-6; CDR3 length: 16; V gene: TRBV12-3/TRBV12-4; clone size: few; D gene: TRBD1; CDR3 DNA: TGTGCCAGCAGTCGGGACAGGGTTTCTGGGGCCAACGTCCTGACTTTC; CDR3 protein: CASSRDRVSGANVLTF
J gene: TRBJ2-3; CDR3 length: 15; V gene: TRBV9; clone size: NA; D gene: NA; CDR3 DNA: TGTGCCAGCAGCGCACAGGGCTGGAGCACAGATACGCAGTATTTT; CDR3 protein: CASSAQGWSTDTQYF
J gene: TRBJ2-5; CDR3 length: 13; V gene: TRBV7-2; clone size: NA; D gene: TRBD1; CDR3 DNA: TGTGCCAGCAGTCCTTACAGGGGGGAGACCCAGTACTTC; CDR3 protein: CASSPYRGETQYF
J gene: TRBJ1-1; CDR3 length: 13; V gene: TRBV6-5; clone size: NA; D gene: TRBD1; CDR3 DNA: TGTGCCAGCAGCCCCAACAGGGGCCCTGAAGCTTTCTTT; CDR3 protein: CASSPNRGPEAFF